The T cell receptor (beta chain) described here comes from a study of metastatic and nonmetastatic thyroid tumors. Study information: A comparison of repertoires was made across blood and tumor or nodule tissue from malignant and benign thyroid patients. General study findings and limits: When malignant thyroid tumors were compared with benign nodules, TCR beta diversity was reportedly significantly higher in the malignant tumors. This held in both blood and tumor samples.

Nobody among the patients had been given any treatment before thyroid surgery. Looked up from germline, CDR1 is SNHLY and CDR2 is FYNNEI. V was pared by 7 bases and J by 4 bases, with 10 bases of the junction left unmatched. This CDR3 comprises 15 residues. Source study methods: Researchers built a distant-metastasis classifier for papillary thyroid cancer that drew on CDR3 differences across clinicopathological groups. With MiXCR, TCRdb reprocessed the PCR reads. The V and J calls and clone size are TCRdb's, not the authors'. The sample lists roughly 34,000 clones, under 40% seen once, with 16% in the top ten. This clone appeared many times. Its antigen is undetermined.

The source is a female donor with papillary thyroid cancer or a benign thyroid nodule (not recorded which). Some clones in this sample may be carry-over from other donors' samples. The gene calls are TRBV2 and TRBJ2-3; 8 bases fit TRBD2. Sequences were obtained from tumor tissue. CDR3 sequence (DNA): TGTGCCAGCAAGAGGGTAGCGGGGTGGGCAGATACGCAGTATTTT. Translated: CASKRVAGWADTQYF.